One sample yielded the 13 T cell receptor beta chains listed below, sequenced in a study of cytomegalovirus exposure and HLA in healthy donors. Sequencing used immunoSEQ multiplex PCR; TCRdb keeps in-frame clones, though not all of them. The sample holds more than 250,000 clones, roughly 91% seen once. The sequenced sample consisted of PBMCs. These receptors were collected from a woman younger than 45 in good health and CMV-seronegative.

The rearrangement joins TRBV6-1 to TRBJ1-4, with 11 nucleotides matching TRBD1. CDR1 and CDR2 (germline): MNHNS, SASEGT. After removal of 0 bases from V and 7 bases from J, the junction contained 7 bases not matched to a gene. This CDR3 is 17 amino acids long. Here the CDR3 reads CASSEASGDRGGEKLFF. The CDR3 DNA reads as TGTGCCAGCAGTGAAGCGTCTGGGGACAGGGGGGGTGAAAAACTGTTTTTT.

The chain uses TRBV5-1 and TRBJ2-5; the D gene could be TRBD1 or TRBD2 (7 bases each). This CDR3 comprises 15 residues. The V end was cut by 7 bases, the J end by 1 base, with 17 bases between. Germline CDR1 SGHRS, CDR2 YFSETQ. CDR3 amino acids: CASRGAQGLQETQYF. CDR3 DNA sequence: TGCGCCAGCCGGGGGGCACAGGGGCTCCAAGAGACCCAGTACTTC.

This CDR3 is CASRLTSASTDTQYF. As DNA, the CDR3 is TGTGCCAGCAGACTCACTAGCGCGAGCACAGATACGCAGTATTTT. The chain recombines TRBV4-2 with TRBJ2-3; 7 nucleotides align to TRBD2. The CDR3 length is 15 residues. Trimming removed 6 bases from V and 0 bases from J; junction bases left unmatched: 6. The germline CDR1 and CDR2 sequences are LGHNA and YNFKEQ.

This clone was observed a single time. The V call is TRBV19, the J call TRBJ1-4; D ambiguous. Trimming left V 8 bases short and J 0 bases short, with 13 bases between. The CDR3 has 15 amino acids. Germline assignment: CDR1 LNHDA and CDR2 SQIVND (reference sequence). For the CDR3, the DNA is TGTGCCAGTCGAAGGGCAGATGCAACTAATGAAAAACTGTTTTTT. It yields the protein CASRRADATNEKLFF.

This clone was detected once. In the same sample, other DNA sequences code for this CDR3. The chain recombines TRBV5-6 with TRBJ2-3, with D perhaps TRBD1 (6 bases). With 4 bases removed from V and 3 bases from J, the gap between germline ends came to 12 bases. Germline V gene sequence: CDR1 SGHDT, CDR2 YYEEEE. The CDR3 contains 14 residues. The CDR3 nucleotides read TGTGCCAGCAGCCCAGGACAGCCGACAGATACGCAGTATTTT. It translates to CASSPGQPTDTQYF.

CDR3 amino acids: CASRALAGGPYNEQFF. In nucleotides, the CDR3 is TGTGCCAGCCGCGCTCTAGCGGGAGGGCCCTACAATGAGCAGTTCTTC. V is TRBV7-9 and J is TRBJ2-1, with TRBD2 identical over 12 bases. J gave up 2 bases and V 8 bases, and 7 bases lay outside the gene matches. This CDR3 has 16 residues. Germline V CDR1 and CDR2: SEHNR, FQNEAQ (reference sequence).

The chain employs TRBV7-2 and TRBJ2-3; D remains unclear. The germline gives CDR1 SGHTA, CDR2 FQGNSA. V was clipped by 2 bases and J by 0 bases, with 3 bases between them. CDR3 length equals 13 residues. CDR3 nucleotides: TGTGCCAGCAGCTTAAGTAGCACAGATACGCAGTATTTT. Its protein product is CASSLSSTDTQYF.

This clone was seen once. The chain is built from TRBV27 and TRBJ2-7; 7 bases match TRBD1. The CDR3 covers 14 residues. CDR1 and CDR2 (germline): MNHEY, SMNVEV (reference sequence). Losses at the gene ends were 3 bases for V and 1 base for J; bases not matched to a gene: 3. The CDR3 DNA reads TGTGCCAGCAGTTTCTCAGGGGGTTCCTACGAGCAGTACTTC. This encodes CASSFSGGSYEQYF.

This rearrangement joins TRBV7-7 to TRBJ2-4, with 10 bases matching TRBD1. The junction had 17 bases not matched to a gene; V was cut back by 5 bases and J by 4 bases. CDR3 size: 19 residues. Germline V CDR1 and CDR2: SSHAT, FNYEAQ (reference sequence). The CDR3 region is CASSRPNRTGGLVKNIQYF. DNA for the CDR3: TGTGCCAGCAGCCGCCCCAATAGGACAGGGGGTCTGGTAAAAAACATTCAGTACTTC. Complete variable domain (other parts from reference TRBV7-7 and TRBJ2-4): GAGVSQSPRYKVTKRGQDVTLRCDPISSHATLYWYQQALGQGPEFLTYFNYEAQPDKSGLPSDRFSAERPEGSISTLTIQRTEQRDSAMYRCASSRPNRTGGLVKNIQYFGAGTRLSVL.

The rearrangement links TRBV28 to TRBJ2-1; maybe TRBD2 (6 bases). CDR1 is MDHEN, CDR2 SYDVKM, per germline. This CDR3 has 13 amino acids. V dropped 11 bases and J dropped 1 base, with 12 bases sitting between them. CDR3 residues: CAVRGRSYNEQFF. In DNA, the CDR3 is TGTGCCGTTCGGGGGAGATCCTACAATGAGCAGTTCTTC.

CDR3 DNA: TGTGCCAGCAGCCCTTCACGCGGCAACACCGGGGAGCTGTTTTTT. This sequence encodes CASSPSRGNTGELFF. V is TRBV28 and J is TRBJ2-2, with D unresolved. The CDR3 spans 15 residues. Per the germline V gene, CDR1 is MDHEN and CDR2 is SYDVKM. The ends were cut back, 6 bases at V and 2 bases at J, with 13 bases in the middle. The full variable domain, completed using reference TRBV28 and TRBJ2-2, is DVKVTQSSRYLVKRTGEKVFLECVQDMDHENMFWYRQDPGLGLRLIYFSYDVKMKEKGDIPEGYSVSREKKERFSLILESASTNQTSMYLCASSPSRGNTGELFFGEGSRLTVL.

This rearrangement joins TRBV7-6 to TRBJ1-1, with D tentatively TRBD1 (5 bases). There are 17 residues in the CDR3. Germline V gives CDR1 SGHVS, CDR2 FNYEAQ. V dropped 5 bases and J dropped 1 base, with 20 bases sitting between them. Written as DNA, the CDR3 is TGTGCCAGCAGCCACGGACTGTTGATGGGGGGGAACACTGAAGCTTTCTTT. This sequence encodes CASSHGLLMGGNTEAFF.

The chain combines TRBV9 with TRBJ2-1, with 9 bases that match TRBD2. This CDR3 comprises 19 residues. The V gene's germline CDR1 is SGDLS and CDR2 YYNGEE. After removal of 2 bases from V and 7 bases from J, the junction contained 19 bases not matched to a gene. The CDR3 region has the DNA TGTGCCAGCAGCGTGGCTAGCGGGACTCTCGCCGGGTTACAGAATGAGCAGTTCTTC. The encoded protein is CASSVASGTLAGLQNEQFF.